These T cell receptor beta chains were read from a single sample in a study of blood T cell repertoires in COVID-19. TCRdb keeps only in-frame clones here, not all; method: immunoSEQ multiplex PCR. Of a few hundred thousand clones in the sample, around nine tenths were seen once. What was sequenced was PBMCs or T cells enriched from blood (not recorded which). The receptors were gathered from a woman in her 30s who had recovered from COVID-19. CDR3s include the opening cysteine and the closing phenylalanine or tryptophan. Each record gives: J gene, V gene, CDR3 protein.

j_gene: TRBJ1-4
v_gene: TRBV30
CDR3aa: CAWSVQSRGEKLFF

j_gene: TRBJ2-5
v_gene: TRBV27
CDR3aa: CASRLRQAQETQYF

j_gene: TRBJ2-7
v_gene: TRBV6-5
CDR3aa: CASSYSRGAHEQYF

j_gene: TRBJ1-5
v_gene: TRBV6-5
CDR3aa: CASSYSGGDSNQPQHF

j_gene: TRBJ2-7
v_gene: TRBV19
CDR3aa: CASSTRDRGRTEQYF

j_gene: TRBJ2-7
v_gene: TRBV11-2
CDR3aa: CASSFGQGIIYEQYF

j_gene: TRBJ1-1
v_gene: TRBV19
CDR3aa: CASTPAGIHGDTEAFF

j_gene: TRBJ2-1
v_gene: TRBV7-9
CDR3aa: CASSRTSGIKYNEQFF

j_gene: TRBJ2-5
v_gene: TRBV29-1
CDR3aa: CSVVGTGVLETQYF

j_gene: TRBJ2-2
v_gene: TRBV10-2
CDR3aa: CASSPPGLADGELFF

j_gene: TRBJ1-1
v_gene: TRBV7-9
CDR3aa: CASRSDGQAAEAFF

j_gene: TRBJ2-7
v_gene: TRBV19
CDR3aa: CASSIASGFYEQYF

j_gene: TRBJ2-4
v_gene: TRBV19
CDR3aa: CASSIGGRVAKNIQYF

j_gene: TRBJ1-3
v_gene: TRBV11-2
CDR3aa: CASSPISGNTIYF

j_gene: TRBJ2-1
v_gene: TRBV18
CDR3aa: CASSASGRSNEQFF

j_gene: TRBJ1-5
v_gene: TRBV7-2
CDR3aa: CASSTQGENQPQHF

j_gene: TRBJ1-3
v_gene: TRBV6-5
CDR3aa: CASTPLQGRADTIYF

j_gene: TRBJ2-7
v_gene: TRBV3-1/TRBV3-2
CDR3aa: CASSQVQGVYEQYF

j_gene: TRBJ1-6
v_gene: TRBV30
CDR3aa: CAWSGGGNSPLHF

j_gene: TRBJ1-6
v_gene: TRBV15
CDR3aa: CATSARQGYSPLHF

j_gene: TRBJ1-2
v_gene: TRBV6-5
CDR3aa: CASSYGRDYGYTF

j_gene: TRBJ2-1
v_gene: TRBV5-1
CDR3aa: CASAAGLAGGPGTYNEQFF

j_gene: TRBJ1-4
v_gene: TRBV18
CDR3aa: CASSPRRATNEKLFF

j_gene: TRBJ2-5
v_gene: TRBV6-2/TRBV6-3
CDR3aa: CASSPPGGTQYF

j_gene: TRBJ1-6
v_gene: TRBV27
CDR3aa: CASSWVRQGGSPLHF

j_gene: TRBJ2-1
v_gene: TRBV4-2
CDR3aa: CASSPSSGTSYNEQFF

j_gene: TRBJ1-2
v_gene: TRBV28
CDR3aa: CASRPPYTGALFNYGYTF

j_gene: TRBJ2-7
v_gene: TRBV4-1
CDR3aa: CASSQREGGIYEQYF

j_gene: TRBJ2-7
v_gene: TRBV4-2
CDR3aa: CASSRRIRQGKGYHEQYF

j_gene: TRBJ2-7
v_gene: TRBV28
CDR3aa: CAINAGGKDEQYF

j_gene: TRBJ2-5
v_gene: TRBV5-1
CDR3aa: CASSWTGQETQYF

j_gene: TRBJ2-7
v_gene: TRBV7-2
CDR3aa: CASSFPWREIPYEQYF

j_gene: TRBJ1-3
v_gene: TRBV4-1
CDR3aa: CASSQWAGGSSGNTIYF

j_gene: TRBJ1-2
v_gene: TRBV19
CDR3aa: CASSVWGQPEALGYTF

j_gene: TRBJ2-2
v_gene: TRBV19
CDR3aa: CASTRVNTGELFF

j_gene: TRBJ2-5
v_gene: TRBV6-2/TRBV6-3
CDR3aa: CASCPPGLVLRETQYF

j_gene: TRBJ1-6
v_gene: TRBV10-3
CDR3aa: CAYRGSLNSPLHF

j_gene: TRBJ2-7
v_gene: TRBV7-6
CDR3aa: CASSFPPEGQRSYEQYF

j_gene: TRBJ1-3
v_gene: TRBV9
CDR3aa: CASSVGGGENTIYF

j_gene: TRBJ1-2
v_gene: TRBV5-4
CDR3aa: CASSFDRGLYYGYTF

j_gene: TRBJ1-2
v_gene: TRBV4-3
CDR3aa: CASSYRDNGYGYTF

j_gene: TRBJ2-1
v_gene: TRBV28
CDR3aa: CASSKGLDLYEQFF